This T cell receptor (beta chain) stems from a study of graft-versus-host responses after intestinal transplantation. Whole-study results and caveats: With peak circulating GvH clone levels came an association with early post-transplant HvG declines.

With 2 bases clipped from V and 6 bases from J, the junction kept 3 bases outside the gene matches. The CDR3 runs to 16 residues. Looked up from germline, CDR1 is WNHNN and CDR2 is SYGVQD (reference sequence). As concerns this clone: Its antigen is still unknown.

Measured with immunoSEQ multiplex PCR; TCRdb has only the in-frame clones, and not every one. Among some 83,000 clones listed, 91% were seen once. This material consisted of unstimulated CD4+ T cells sorted from spleen or lymph node cells, taken before intestinal transplant. The chain joins TRBV10-1 to TRBJ2-2; 13 nucleotides align to TRBD2. This clonotype was sampled from a human donor who received an intestinal transplant. The DNA for the CDR3 is TGCGCCAGCAGTGAGCGAACTAGCGGGGGGGCCGGGGAGCTGTTTTTT. It specifies CASSERTSGGAGELFF.